This record concerns one T cell receptor (beta chain) sequence. CDR3 size: 17 residues. Germline CDR1 reads SGHDN; CDR2 reads FVKESK. J lost 3 bases, V lost 1 base, and 6 bases had no gene match. Amplified TCR beta CDR3 regions were obtained using RNA transcripts as template. RT-PCR in the first round used HTBI primers; a second-round multiplex PCR followed. TCRdb re-called the multiplex PCR reads with MiXCR, one entry per CDR3 protein. The sample includes over a million distinct CDR3 sequences, approximately 35% of them seen just once. The data were obtained in a study of Graves' ophthalmopathy and Graves' hyperthyroidism.

The chain is built from TRBV14 and TRBJ2-2; 9 bases align to TRBD2. Material for sequencing was peripheral blood or thyroid tissue (not recorded which). The source of this sequence is an adult man with Graves' hyperthyroidism. The CDR3 coding sequence is TGTGCCAGCAGCCAAGTAGCGGGGGTGGTCGACACCGGGGAGCTGTTTTTT. Translated, it gives CASSQVAGVVDTGELFF.